Below, 25 T cell receptor beta chains from the same sample are listed, as sequenced in a study of identical twins. MiXCR, run by TCRdb on the 5' RACE reads, gives a single entry per CDR3 protein. The sample lists more than 1.5 million distinct CDR3 sequences; less than 35% were seen once. The source material was cord blood. The source is a newborn girl in good health.

V usage is TRBV6-1 and J usage is TRBJ1-1; D not resolved. The germline gives CDR1 MNHNS, CDR2 SASEGT. V lost 1 base, J lost 1 base, and 13 bases lay in between. The CDR3 is 16 residues long. The CDR3 reads CASSEVGSRRNTEAFF. The CDR3 DNA sequence: TGTGCCAGCAGTGAAGTGGGGAGTAGGCGGAACACTGAAGCTTTCTTT.

As to this clonotype: One end of the junction does not line up with germline, which may come from a read error. V gene TRBV9 combines with J gene TRBJ2-6; 7 bases fit TRBD2. This CDR3 has 13 residues. CDR1 SGDLS and CDR2 YYNGEE come from the germline V gene. CDR3 sequence: CASSYSAGGVPTF. CDR3 nucleotides: TGTGCCAGCAGCTACAGCGCTGGGGGGGTCCCGACTTTC.

V is TRBV15 and J is TRBJ2-3; D unresolved. The CDR3 sequence is 15 residues long. Germline V gene sequence: CDR1 LNHNV, CDR2 YYDKDF (reference sequence). V was cut by 1 base and J by 3 bases, with 11 bases left in between. The CDR3 here is CATSRGGMGTDTQYF. The CDR3 DNA is TGTGCCACCAGCAGAGGAGGCATGGGAACAGATACGCAGTATTTT.

The gene calls are TRBV20-1 and TRBJ2-7, with D unclear. The V gene lost 6 bases and the J gene lost 0 bases, with 12 bases spanning the gap. Germline CDR1 DFQATT, CDR2 SNEGSKA (reference sequence). This CDR3 has 13 residues. The CDR3 here is CSAPLRSSYEQYF. CDR3 nucleotides: TGCAGTGCCCCATTACGGAGCTCCTACGAGCAGTACTTC.

The table lists this clonotype with a few counts. This chain connects TRBV6-1 to TRBJ2-7; tentative D call: TRBD1 (8 bases). The V end was cut by 5 bases, the J end by 2 bases, with 16 bases between. Germline CDR1 is MNHNS and CDR2 is SASEGT. This CDR3 region has 15 residues. The DNA for the CDR3 is TGTGCCAGCAGTCATACAGGGGGAGGGCCCTACGAGCAGTACTTC. Translation: CASSHTGGGPYEQYF.

At least ten counts were recorded for this clonotype. The J gene is TRBJ2-1, the V gene TRBV20-1; TRBD2 agrees at 13 bases. CDR1 is DFQATT and CDR2 is SNEGSKA in the germline V gene (reference sequence). The CDR3 covers 16 residues. Germline trimming cut 0 bases from V and 4 bases from J; bases unmatched to any gene: 3. The CDR3 sequence: CSARDPLAGGYNEQFF. In DNA, the CDR3 is TGCAGTGCTAGAGACCCACTAGCGGGAGGGTACAATGAGCAGTTCTTC.

The chain has TRBV12-3 or TRBV12-4 and TRBJ2-7; D tentatively fits TRBD1 or TRBD2 (5 bases each). CDR3 length: 14 amino acids. V shed 10 bases and J shed 0 bases, with 16 bases lying between them. The CDR3 protein is CANSPMGVSYEQYF. CDR3 bases: TGTGCCAACAGCCCGATGGGGGTCTCCTACGAGCAGTACTTC.

This clonotype came up a few times. The chain carries TRBV18 and TRBJ2-1, with D perhaps TRBD1 or TRBD2 (5 bases each). Between the trimmed V and J ends, which lost 3 bases and 15 bases, there was a span of 12 bases. Germline CDR1 is KGHSH and CDR2 is LQKENI. The CDR3 totals 11 residues. The CDR3 reads CASSPNIGTFF. The DNA of the CDR3 is TGTGCCAGCTCACCTAATATCGGGACGTTCTTC.

Comment on this clonotype: Sequence at one end of the junction differs from germline and may be a read error. V is TRBV2 and J is TRBJ1-2, with D uncertain. CDR3 length: 13 amino acids. CDR1 and CDR2 (germline): SNHLY, FYNNEI. The DNA for the CDR3 is TGTGCCAGCATTGGCACAGCCCCCTATGGCCACACCTTC. Translated, it gives CASIGTAPYGHTF.

A note on this clonotype: The germline gene is not matched at one end of the junction; a read error may be the cause. The V call is TRBV9, the J call TRBJ2-1; 7 bases align to TRBD2. This CDR3 has 15 amino acids. The germline gives CDR1 SGDLS, CDR2 YYNGEE. The CDR3 nucleotides read TGTGCCAGCAACGTAGGACTAGTGGTCTTCGATGAGCAGTTCTTC. This encodes CASNVGLVVFDEQFF.

The J gene is TRBJ1-1, the V gene TRBV6-5; D unclear. Per germline, CDR1 MNHEY and CDR2 SVGAGI. The CDR3 has 13 amino acids. The V and J ends lost 9 bases and 1 base respectively, with 12 bases between them. The CDR3 DNA reads TGTGCCAGTGGGTGCCATGGGAACACTGAAGCTTTCTTT. Residues: CASGCHGNTEAFF.

In regard to this clonotype: Mismatch with germline at one junction end may stem from a read error. The chain links TRBV10-3 to TRBJ2-3; maybe TRBD1 (5 bases). The germline V gene has CDR1 ENHRY and CDR2 SYGVKD. The CDR3 is 18 amino acids. The CDR3 loop is CAIGDQVAQGPSTDTQYF. The CDR3 region has the DNA TGTGCCATCGGTGACCAAGTGGCGCAGGGTCCTAGCACAGATACGCAGTATTTT.

The V gene is TRBV20-1, the J gene TRBJ2-1, with 10 bases identical to TRBD2. Trimming cost V 1 base and J 5 bases; bases outside gene matches: 8. CDR1 is DFQATT and CDR2 is SNEGSKA in the germline V gene (reference sequence). The CDR3 spans 16 residues. The CDR3 DNA is TGCAGTGCTAGAGTCCCCGGGACTAGCGCAAACAATGAGCAGTTCTTC. The encoded protein is CSARVPGTSANNEQFF.

This clonotype was counted between two and nine times. The V and J genes are TRBV9 and TRBJ2-7, with TRBD2 matching 8 bases. The J call may be faulty, since TRBJ2-5 better matches the DNA end. CDR3 length: 15 residues. Germline CDR1 and CDR2: SGDLS and YYNGEE. The CDR3 DNA is TGTGCCAGCAGCGTAGGGGGACTAGTTTGGGAGACCCAGTACTTC. Translating gives CASSVGGLVWETQYF.

This clonotype was found a few times. The chain uses TRBV25-1 and TRBJ2-1, with D unclear. Trimming took 3 bases from V and 0 from J, leaving 9 bases between them. CDR1 MGHDK and CDR2 SYGVNS come from the germline V gene. The CDR3 is made up of 15 amino acids. CDR3 nucleotides: TGTGCCAGCAGTGAGGTGGATAGCTCCTACAATGAGCAGTTCTTC. It is translated as CASSEVDSSYNEQFF.

This chain links TRBV11-2 with TRBJ1-4, with a possible D match to TRBD1 (5 bases). Germline V lookup: CDR1 SGHAT, CDR2 FQNNGV. This CDR3 is 14 amino acids long. Between the trimmed V and J ends, which lost 1 base and 6 bases, there was a span of 9 bases. Here the CDR3 DNA reads TGTGCCAGCAGCTTAGTAGGGGAGTATGAAAAACTGTTTTTT. It specifies CASSLVGEYEKLFF.

V and J are TRBV15 and TRBJ2-1; 9 nucleotides align to TRBD1. The CDR3 consists of 17 residues. V was clipped by 0 bases and J by 4 bases; unmatched bases: 7. Per germline, CDR1 LNHNV and CDR2 YYDKDF (reference sequence). DNA for the CDR3: TGTGCCACCAGCAGAGACTTCGGGGGACAGGGATACAATGAGCAGTTCTTC. This gives the protein CATSRDFGGQGYNEQFF.

This rearrangement joins TRBV13 to TRBJ1-4; the match to TRBD1 covers 7 bases. The junction had 9 bases not matched to a gene; V was cut back by 2 bases and J by 0 bases. Germline loops: CDR1 PRHDT, CDR2 FYEKMQ (reference sequence). CDR3 length equals 18 residues. The CDR3 DNA follows: TGTGCCAGCAGCTTAAGAGCGGGACAGAACCCAACTAATGAAAAACTGTTTTTT. It translates to CASSLRAGQNPTNEKLFF.

The rearrangement joins TRBV20-1 to TRBJ2-1, with D perhaps being TRBD1 or TRBD2 (5 bases each). Per germline, CDR1 DFQATT and CDR2 SNEGSKA (reference sequence). CDR3 length: 15 amino acids. V was shortened by 3 bases and J by 3 bases, with 15 bases between the two germline ends. This CDR3 reads CSARDFPRVYNEQFF. CDR3 DNA: TGCAGTGCTAGGGACTTCCCCAGGGTCTACAATGAGCAGTTCTTC.

Points on this clonotype: One end of the junction varies from germline; a read error may be responsible. The V call is TRBV14, the J call TRBJ2-4; D gene ambiguous. The DNA end favors TRBJ2-7, so the J call may be wrong. Germline CDR1 SGHDN, CDR2 FVKESK. The CDR3 spans 13 residues. The chain's CDR3 is CAGSQDLNGEQYF. The CDR3 nucleotides read TGTGCCGGCAGCCAAGATTTAAACGGCGAGCAGTACTTC.

This clonotype showed up just a few times. The gene calls are TRBV10-2 and TRBJ1-1; TRBD1 aligns across 7 bases. Germline loops: CDR1 WSHSY, CDR2 SAAADI. The CDR3 loop spans 18 amino acids. After removal of 6 bases from V and 0 bases from J, the junction contained 16 bases not matched to a gene. The CDR3 protein is CASRRGGSNRGMNTEAFF. In DNA, the CDR3 is TGCGCCAGCAGACGAGGTGGCTCGAACAGGGGCATGAACACTGAAGCTTTCTTT.

This clonotype appeared a few times. The chain joins TRBV12-3 or TRBV12-4 to TRBJ1-5; D is ambiguous. The CDR3 runs to 13 residues. The germline V and J ends were trimmed by 5 bases and 7 bases, with 12 bases remaining between them. CDR3 in amino acids: CASSTHGGQPQHF. In DNA, the CDR3 is TGTGCCAGCAGTACACACGGCGGGCAGCCCCAGCATTTT.

The table lists this clonotype with a few counts. This chain joins TRBV4-2 and TRBJ2-3; D not certain. The CDR3 loop spans 15 amino acids. CDR1 and CDR2 from the germline V gene are LGHNA and YNFKEQ. The V end was cut by 0 bases, the J end by 4 bases, with 11 bases between. This CDR3 is CASSQDIIASDTQYF. For the CDR3, the DNA is TGTGCCAGCAGCCAAGATATAATAGCTTCAGATACGCAGTATTTT.

The J gene is TRBJ2-1, the V gene TRBV27; D is unclear. In germline, CDR1 is MNHEY, CDR2 SMNVEV (reference sequence). The length of the CDR3 is 15 residues. The ends were cut back, 5 bases at V and 8 bases at J, with 19 bases in the middle. This chain's CDR3 is CASSPLDLLWDEQFF. As DNA, the CDR3 is TGTGCCAGCAGTCCCCTAGATCTCCTGTGGGATGAGCAGTTCTTC.

This clonotype was detected a few times. The chain couples TRBV25-1 to TRBJ1-1; TRBD1 is a possible D gene (6 bases). The CDR3 loop spans 14 amino acids. Trimming shortened V by 4 bases and J by 1 base, and 10 bases separated the two germline ends. In germline, CDR1 is MGHDK, CDR2 SYGVNS. In nucleotides, the CDR3 is TGTGCCAGCAGTGGACAGGTGAAGAACACTGAAGCTTTCTTT. As protein: CASSGQVKNTEAFF.